This T cell receptor beta chain was sequenced during a study of T cell changes during pregnancy in multiple sclerosis. The protocol was immunoSEQ multiplex PCR, while the TCRdb copy is restricted to in-frame clones and leaves out a portion. Of nearly 50,000 clones listed, 94% are singletons. This CDR3 contains 16 residues. From germline, CDR1 is SGHRS and CDR2 YFSETQ. The V and J ends lost 5 bases and 1 base respectively, with 18 bases between them. This sequence was found in a female donor with multiple sclerosis, enrolled in a pregnancy study. Specimen: CD4+ T cells from peripheral blood mononuclear cells, collected in the first trimester of pregnancy. The chain has TRBV5-1 and TRBJ1-1, with a tentative D call TRBD1 (6 bases). The CDR3: CASSLLPGQANTEAFF. For the CDR3, the DNA is TGCGCCAGCAGTCTTCTTCCGGGACAAGCGAACACTGAAGCTTTCTTT.